This entry describes one T cell receptor (beta chain). This clonotype was found many times. Its antigen specificity is not known. No base quality values were provided; no much bigger clone lies one nucleotide off. Sequenced on an Illumina HiSeq 2500. Quantitative 5'-RACE with molecular barcodes was the method used to prepare the TCR beta libraries. Under the source paper's analysis protocol: To identify disease-linked TCR variants, a new computational method was used, one built on a probabilistic model of VDJ rearrangement. The public reads were reprocessed in TCRdb via fastp at Q25 and MiXCR, keeping in-frame beta chains. Duplicate CDR3 protein sequences are folded into a single record with the most common DNA and genes. The V and J calls shown here were made by TCRdb, not taken from the authors' results. For this sample there are fewer than 200,000 distinct CDR3 sequences; 18% appear just once. The ten largest account for about 4.3% of the sample.

The germline V gene (reference sequence) specifies DFQATT as CDR1 and SNEGSKA as CDR2. V is clipped by 3 bases and J by 0 bases, and the sequence between their germline boundaries is 9 bases long. The CDR3 spans 15 residues, from the cysteine through the phenylalanine. This entry keeps only the CDR3 DNA: 45 bases, framed from base 1. This sample stems from a study of CD8 T cells in ankylosing spondylitis (dated by TCRdb to about 2017). Turning to the overall study: The study set out to find disease-linked TCR variants by profiling T cell receptor beta repertoires in ankylosing spondylitis patients and healthy donors. The full study cohort comprised 20 to 25 ankylosing spondylitis patients and 85 to 120 healthy donors. Samples of peripheral blood were taken, and for ankylosing spondylitis patients, synovial fluid was collected as well.

Findings and caveats that apply to the study as a whole: The disease-linked clones were reported to be significantly enriched in matched synovial fluid samples from ankylosing spondylitis patients. Blood from ankylosing spondylitis patients appeared to be characterized by a TCR beta motif made up of about 8 highly homologous amino acid variants. Some TCR beta motif variants had previously been reported in synovial fluid and blood of reactive arthritis patients, which suggested common disease-initiation mechanisms. A CD8+ phenotype was shown by the disease-linked clones, which were found at relatively low frequencies in peripheral blood.

Recombination linked TRBV20-1 to TRBJ2-6, with no D gene named confidently. The sequencing input was blood, either unsorted or a sorted T cell fraction (not recorded which). The clonotype comes from a male donor aged 5 to 29 with ankylosing spondylitis or in good health (not recorded which). Donor details come from another sample of the same person, matched by shared clones. The nucleotides are TGCAGTGCTAGTGAATCCGACTCTGGGGCCAACGTCCTGACTTTC. This translates into CSASESDSGANVLTF.